This is a list of T cell receptor beta chains from one sample in a study of T cells in tumors after PD-1 blockade. The table came from immunoSEQ multiplex PCR; TCRdb's copy has only in-frame clones and leaves some out. The sample includes about 10,000 clones, approximately 65% of them seen just once. The sample here was tumor tissue, taken after anti-PD-1 treatment. The receptors were gathered from a human donor with basal cell carcinoma. Both conserved end residues are part of each CDR3. The D gene is left open where the match is weak. Some rows have no size entry. The others give once, few or many, or a class for an expanded clone.

>-|9|TRBJ2-1|-|TRBV19
CATTGEQFF
TGTGCCACCACGGGTGAGCAGTTCTTC
>TRBD1|15|TRBJ2-1|-|TRBV24-1
CATSGQTGGYNEQFF
TGTGCCACCAGTGGCCAGACAGGGGGTTACAATGAGCAGTTCTTC
>-|17|TRBJ1-5|-|TRBV6-2/TRBV6-3
CASSRHSGGRSNQPQHF
TGTGCCAGCAGTCGTCATTCGGGCGGGCGTAGCAATCAGCCCCAGCATTTT
>TRBD1|15|TRBJ1-2|-|TRBV6-5
CASSARTGGNYGYTF
TGTGCCAGCAGCGCCAGGACAGGGGGTAACTATGGCTACACCTTC
>TRBD2|15|TRBJ2-2|-|TRBV7-2
CASTPSGGVSGELFF
TGTGCCAGCACTCCGAGCGGGGGTGTTTCCGGGGAGCTGTTTTTT
>TRBD2|17|TRBJ2-3|once|TRBV28
CASSRGTSGIVSDTQYF
TGTGCCAGCAGCCGCGGGACTAGCGGGATCGTCTCAGATACGCAGTATTTT
>TRBD2|15|TRBJ2-1|-|TRBV29-1
CSVVSSGGFYNEQFF
TGCAGCGTTGTATCTAGCGGGGGGTTCTACAATGAGCAGTTCTTC
>-|14|TRBJ1-2|few|TRBV10-3
CAISESGGDYGYTF
TGTGCCATCAGTGAGTCTGGGGGAGACTATGGCTACACCTTC
>TRBD1|13|TRBJ1-2|-|TRBV7-8
CASSLGTGDGYTF
TGTGCCAGCAGCTTGGGGACAGGGGATGGCTACACCTTC
>TRBD1|15|TRBJ1-6|-|TRBV27
CASRGRDRGNSPLHF
TGTGCCAGCCGCGGCCGGGACAGGGGAAATTCACCCCTCCACTTT
>TRBD2|15|TRBJ2-2|-|TRBV19
CASSMVAGNTGELFF
TGTGCCAGTAGTATGGTAGCGGGGAACACCGGGGAGCTGTTTTTT
>-|13|TRBJ2-2|medium-sized|TRBV6-4
CASSAENTGELFF
TGTGCCAGCAGCGCTGAGAACACCGGGGAGCTGTTTTTT
>-|17|TRBJ1-5|once|TRBV19
CASSIGAGAGSNQPQHF
TGTGCCAGTAGTATAGGGGCGGGGGCAGGTAGCAATCAGCCCCAGCATTTT
>TRBD1|15|TRBJ1-2|-|TRBV19
CASSAGTGGHGGYTF
TGTGCCAGTAGTGCCGGGACAGGGGGTCACGGTGGCTACACCTTC
>-|15|TRBJ1-3|-|TRBV19
CASSPDVFSGNTIYF
TGTGCCAGTAGCCCGGACGTTTTCTCTGGAAACACCATATATTTT
>TRBD1|15|TRBJ2-1|-|TRBV7-2
CASSLDRGVYNEQFF
TGTGCCAGCAGCTTGGACAGGGGTGTCTACAATGAGCAGTTCTTC
>TRBD1|14|TRBJ1-2|-|TRBV6-6
CASRLYGQDYGYTF
TGTGCCAGCAGACTATATGGACAGGACTATGGCTACACCTTC
>TRBD2|15|TRBJ2-7|-|TRBV7-2
CASSLDGGGAQEQYF
TGTGCCAGCAGCTTAGATGGCGGGGGGGCCCAGGAGCAGTACTTC
>-|15|TRBJ1-6|-|TRBV6-5
CASSYSTTRNSPLHF
TGTGCCAGCAGTTACTCGACTACAAGGAATTCACCCCTCCACTTT
>-|13|TRBJ1-1|-|TRBV11-3
CASSSRDGIEAFF
TGTGCCAGCAGCTCCCGGGACGGGATTGAAGCTTTCTTT
>-|14|TRBJ1-4|-|TRBV6-6
CASSPGIANEKLFF
TGTGCCAGCAGTCCAGGGATAGCTAATGAAAAACTGTTTTTT
>TRBD1|16|TRBJ2-2|few|TRBV19
CASSDTGTGDPGELFF
TGTGCCAGTAGTGATACCGGGACAGGGGATCCCGGGGAGCTGTTTTTT
>-|13|TRBJ1-1|few|TRBV7-3
CASSKQGNTEAFF
TGTGCCAGCAGCAAACAGGGAAACACTGAAGCTTTCTTT
>TRBD2|17|TRBJ2-2|-|TRBV9
CASSVGLAGGYAGELFF
TGTGCCAGCAGCGTAGGGCTAGCGGGAGGTTACGCCGGGGAGCTGTTTTTT
>TRBD1|17|TRBJ2-2|once|TRBV5-1
CASSTQGQGVITGELFF
TGCGCCAGCAGCACCCAGGGACAGGGGGTTATCACCGGGGAGCTGTTTTTT
>-|12|TRBJ1-2|-|TRBV6-5
CASSLDSYGYTF
TGTGCCAGCAGTTTGGACAGCTATGGCTACACCTTC